A single T cell receptor (beta chain) is shown here with its context. Its specificity is not known. The CDR3 totals 15 residues. The germline V gene encodes CDR1 LNHDA and CDR2 SQIVND (reference sequence). V lost 4 bases, J lost 2 bases, and 15 bases lay in between. Libraries were prepared by immunoSEQ multiplex PCR; TCRdb keeps only in-frame clonotypes and omits some of them. The profile covers roughly 2.1 million clones, with about 92% appearing a single time and approximately 1.7% taken by the ten largest. Naive CD8 cells were CD45RO-negative, positively selected for CCR7, excluding terminally differentiated effector memory CD45RA+ cells. These data belong to a study of shared clonotypes between healthy human individuals. Turning to the study itself: There were three CD4 naive, three CD4 memory, two CD8 naive and one CD8 memory plates per donor. Study results and caveats: Naive subsets, compared against memory subsets, generally had larger estimated richness values. Sampling included only blood; tissue repertoires likely differ.

The gene calls are TRBV19 and TRBJ2-7; D might be TRBD1 (5 bases). Sequencing used naive CD8+ T cells from PBMCs. The clonotype was recovered from a man younger than 35 in good health. Some clones in this sample may be carry-over from other donors' samples. CDR3 nucleotides: TGTGCCAGTAGTACCTCCAGGACACCTACCTACGAGCAGTACTTC. It translates to CASSTSRTPTYEQYF.